This T cell receptor beta chain was sequenced for a study of CD8 T cells in ankylosing spondylitis. General study results and limits: There was a TCR beta motif, made of eight highly homologous variants, that appeared characteristic of ankylosing spondylitis blood. Some motif variants had been reported before (in reactive arthritis synovial fluid and blood). Disease-associated clones were reportedly significantly overrepresented in matched ankylosing spondylitis synovial fluid. Peripheral blood held disease-linked clones only at relatively low frequency, and these were CD8+.

A quantitative 5'-RACE method, one with molecular barcodes, was used to make TCR beta libraries. TCRdb re-called the 5' RACE reads through MiXCR, storing one row per CDR3 protein. The sample lists more than 300,000 distinct CDR3 sequences, roughly 8% occurring once. This clonotype was counted between two and nine times. Its target is not known. Germline trimming cut 5 bases from V and 3 bases from J; bases unmatched to any gene: 12. Germline V lookup: CDR1 LGHDT, CDR2 YNNKEL (reference sequence). This CDR3 is 17 amino acids long. The V call is TRBV3-1, the J call TRBJ2-2; 7 bases match TRBD1. The receptor was isolated from a male donor with ankylosing spondylitis. The sample comprised blood, either unsorted or a sorted T cell fraction (not recorded which). CDR3 in amino acids: CASSKFTGTEDTGELFF. Here the CDR3 DNA reads TGTGCCAGCAGCAAATTTACCGGGACAGAGGACACCGGGGAGCTGTTTTTT. Supplemented by reference TRBV3-1 and TRBJ2-2, the full variable domain reads DTAVSQTPKYLVTQMGNDKSIKCEQNLGHDTMYWYKQDSKKFLKIMFSYNNKELIINETVPNRFSPKSPDKAHLNLHINSLELGDSAVYFCASSKFTGTEDTGELFFGEGSRLTVL.